These 4 T cell receptor beta chains were sequenced from one sample in a study of T cell repertoires in cytomegalovirus infection. For these receptors, no antigen is known. TCRdb called the reads again in MiXCR, with one record for every CDR3 protein. The table shows fewer than 1,000,000 distinct CDR3 sequences, with 30% to 40% occurring only once. The source was cultured CD8+ T cells from PBMCs, collected from culture after CMV antigen stimulation. These receptor sequences come from a human donor in good health (CMV status not recorded). Some clones in this sample may be carry-over from other donors' samples.

The CDR3 DNA follows: TGTGTCAGTAGGAAAGGAACCGGGGAGCTGTTTTTT. Protein: CVSRKGTGELFF. The rearrangement links TRBV25-1 to TRBJ2-2; no clear D gene. This CDR3 is 12 amino acids long. Germline lookup yields CDR1 MGHDK and CDR2 SYGVNS.

The genes are TRBV20-1 and TRBJ2-5; D possibly corresponds to TRBD1 (6 bases). Between the trimmed V and J ends, which lost 6 bases and 2 bases, there was a span of 16 bases. Germline V lookup: CDR1 DFQATT, CDR2 SNEGSKA (reference sequence). This CDR3 is built from 14 residues. The CDR3 DNA reads TGCAGTGCGCCAGACGGGCAGGGGCAAGAGACCCAGTACTTC. Translating gives CSAPDGQGQETQYF.

V is TRBV4-1 and J is TRBJ1-1; no clear D. The germline V and J ends were trimmed by 5 bases and 2 bases, with 12 bases remaining between them. The CDR3 is 14 amino acids. CDR1 is MGHRA, CDR2 YSYEKL, per germline. This CDR3 reads CASSDSYGNTEAFF. DNA for the CDR3: TGCGCCAGCAGCGACTCCTACGGAAACACTGAAGCTTTCTTT.

This clonotype came up many times. The chain combines TRBV9 with TRBJ1-4; 8 bases are shared with TRBD1. Trimming cost V 3 bases and J 5 bases; bases outside gene matches: 6. The CDR3 spans 15 residues. Germline loops: CDR1 SGDLS, CDR2 YYNGEE. CDR3 bases: TGTGCCAGCAGCGACCCGGGACAGGAAAATGAAAAACTGTTTTTT. Residues: CASSDPGQENEKLFF.